This TCR beta chain originates from a study of response to subunit inactivated influenza vaccine. There are a few counts of this clonotype. Germline V gives CDR1 MNHNS, CDR2 SASEGT. Trimming pared 7 bases from V and 2 bases from J, leaving 13 bases between. The CDR3 length is 14 residues. TCRdb re-derived calls from the RT-PCR reads in MiXCR, one entry per CDR3 protein. Found here are hundreds of thousands of distinct CDR3 sequences, about 7.6% of them singletons; the top ten hold over 10%. The chain links TRBV6-1 to TRBJ2-3; the D gene could be TRBD1 or TRBD2 (6 bases each). The sample in question was PBMCs from blood, obtained about 23 months after vaccination. The source is a man between 50 and 69 years old who received an inactivated influenza vaccine. CDR3 loop: CASTAGHNTDTQYF. CDR3 DNA: TGTGCCAGCACCGCGGGACATAACACAGATACGCAGTATTTT.